This T cell receptor (beta chain) was obtained from a study of patients and donors after allogeneic stem cell transplantation. TCRdb re-called the RT-PCR reads with MiXCR, one entry per CDR3 protein. The sample has 920,000 or so distinct CDR3 sequences, roughly 18% seen once. The CDR3 loop spans 15 amino acids. Trimming took off 0 bases at V and 6 bases at J, with 14 bases between the two ends. Germline V gene data show CDR1 as SNHLY and CDR2 as FYNNEI. The sequence derives from a human donor who was either an allogeneic HSCT recipient or a stem cell or donor lymphocyte infusion donor (not recorded which). It is not recorded whose cells these are; they may come from a transplant donor. V and J are TRBV2 and TRBJ1-1; D is possibly TRBD1 (5 bases). What was sequenced was blood, either unsorted or a sorted T cell fraction (not recorded which). CDR3 bases: TGTGCCAGCAGTGAAGCGCTTTGGGAACAGGCTGAAGCTTTCTTT. This sequence encodes CASSEALWEQAEAFF.